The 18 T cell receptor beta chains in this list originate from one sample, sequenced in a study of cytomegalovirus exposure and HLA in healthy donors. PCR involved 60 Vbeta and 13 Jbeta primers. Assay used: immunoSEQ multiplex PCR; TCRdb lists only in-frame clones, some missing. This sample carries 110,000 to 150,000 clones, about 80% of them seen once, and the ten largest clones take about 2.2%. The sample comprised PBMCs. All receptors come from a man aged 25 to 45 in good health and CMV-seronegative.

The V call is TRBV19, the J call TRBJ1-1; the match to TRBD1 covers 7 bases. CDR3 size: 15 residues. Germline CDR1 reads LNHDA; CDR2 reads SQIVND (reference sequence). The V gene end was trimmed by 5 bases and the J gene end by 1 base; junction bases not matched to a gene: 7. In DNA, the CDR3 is TGTGCCAGTAGTTTACAGGGGACGGGGAACACTGAAGCTTTCTTT. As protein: CASSLQGTGNTEAFF.

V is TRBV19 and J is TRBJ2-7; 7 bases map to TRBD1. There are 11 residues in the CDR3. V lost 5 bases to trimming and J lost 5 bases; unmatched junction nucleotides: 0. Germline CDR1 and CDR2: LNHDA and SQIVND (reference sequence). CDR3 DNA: TGTGCCAGTAGTGACAGGGACGAGCAGTACTTC. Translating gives CASSDRDEQYF. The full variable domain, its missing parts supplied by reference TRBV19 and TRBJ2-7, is DGGITQSPKYLFRKEGQNVTLSCEQNLNHDAMYWYRQDPGQGLRLIYYSQIVNDFQKGDIAEGYSVSREKKESFPLTVTSAQKNPTAFYLCASSDRDEQYFGPGTRLTVT.

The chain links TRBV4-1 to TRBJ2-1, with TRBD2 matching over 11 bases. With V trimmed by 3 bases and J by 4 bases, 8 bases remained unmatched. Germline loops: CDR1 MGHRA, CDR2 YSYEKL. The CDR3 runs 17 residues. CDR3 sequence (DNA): TGCGCCAGCAGCCAGGCCAGACTAGCGGGGCCATACAATGAGCAGTTCTTC. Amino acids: CASSQARLAGPYNEQFF.

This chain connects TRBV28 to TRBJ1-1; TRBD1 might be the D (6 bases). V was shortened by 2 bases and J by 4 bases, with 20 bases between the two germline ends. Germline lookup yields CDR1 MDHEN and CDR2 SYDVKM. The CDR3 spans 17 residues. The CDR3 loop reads CASSLPLVGASGTEAFF. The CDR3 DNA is TGTGCCAGCAGTTTACCCCTCGTGGGGGCTTCGGGCACTGAAGCTTTCTTT.

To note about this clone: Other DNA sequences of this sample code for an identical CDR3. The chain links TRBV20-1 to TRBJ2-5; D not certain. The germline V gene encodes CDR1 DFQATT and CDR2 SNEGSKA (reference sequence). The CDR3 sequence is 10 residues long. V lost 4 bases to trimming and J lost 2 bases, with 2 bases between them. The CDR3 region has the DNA TGCAGTGCTACTCAAGAGACCCAGTACTTC. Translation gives CSATQETQYF.

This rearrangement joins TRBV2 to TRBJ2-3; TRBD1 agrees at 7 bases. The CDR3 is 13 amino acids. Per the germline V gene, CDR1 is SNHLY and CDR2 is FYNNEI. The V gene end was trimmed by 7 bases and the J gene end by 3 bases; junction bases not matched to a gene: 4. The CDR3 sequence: CASIQGVTDTQYF. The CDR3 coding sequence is TGTGCCAGCATTCAGGGGGTGACAGATACGCAGTATTTT.

The CDR3 bases are TGTGCCAGCAGCTGGGACAGACCAGATACGCAGTATTTT. This codes for CASSWDRPDTQYF. The chain uses TRBV7-9 and TRBJ2-3; the match to TRBD1 covers 7 bases. There are 13 residues in the CDR3. The germline V gene has CDR1 SEHNR and CDR2 FQNEAQ (reference sequence). Trimming took 4 bases from V and 4 from J; bases not matched to a gene: 2.

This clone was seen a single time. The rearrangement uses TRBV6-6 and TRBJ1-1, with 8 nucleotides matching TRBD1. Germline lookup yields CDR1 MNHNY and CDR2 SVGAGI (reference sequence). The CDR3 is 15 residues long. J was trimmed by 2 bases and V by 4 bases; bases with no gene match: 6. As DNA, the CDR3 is TGTGCCAGCAGTTTCTTCGACAGGGGAAACACTGAAGCTTTCTTT. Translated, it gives CASSFFDRGNTEAFF.

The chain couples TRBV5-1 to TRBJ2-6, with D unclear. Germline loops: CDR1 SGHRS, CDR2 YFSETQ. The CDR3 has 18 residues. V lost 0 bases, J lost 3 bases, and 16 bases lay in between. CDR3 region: CASSLGLSTLGGANVLTF. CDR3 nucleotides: TGCGCCAGCAGCTTGGGACTCTCGACTCTGGGTGGGGCCAACGTCCTGACTTTC.

CDR3 sequence: CASGLALTSGSLMSTDTQYF. The CDR3 region has the DNA TGTGCTAGTGGTTTGGCCTTGACTAGCGGGAGTCTGATGAGCACAGATACGCAGTATTTT. The genes are TRBV12-5 and TRBJ2-3; 12 bases are shared with TRBD2. The J segment lost 0 bases and the V segment lost 1 base, leaving 11 bases of the junction unmatched. CDR3 length: 20 amino acids. Germline-derived CDR1 and CDR2 are LGHNT and FRNRAP.

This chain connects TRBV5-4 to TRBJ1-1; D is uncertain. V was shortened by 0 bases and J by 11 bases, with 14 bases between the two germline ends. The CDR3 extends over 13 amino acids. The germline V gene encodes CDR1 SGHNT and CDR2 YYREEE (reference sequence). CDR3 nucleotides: TGTGCCAGCAGCTTGGAGTCGGAGGGAGGGGCTTTCTTT. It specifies CASSLESEGGAFF.

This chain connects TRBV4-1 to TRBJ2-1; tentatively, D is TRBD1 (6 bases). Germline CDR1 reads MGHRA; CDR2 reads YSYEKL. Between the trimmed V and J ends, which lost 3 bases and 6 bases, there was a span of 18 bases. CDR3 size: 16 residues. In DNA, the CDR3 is TGCGCCAGCAGCCATATAGGACAGCTCTTGCCCAATGAGCAGTTCTTC. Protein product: CASSHIGQLLPNEQFF.

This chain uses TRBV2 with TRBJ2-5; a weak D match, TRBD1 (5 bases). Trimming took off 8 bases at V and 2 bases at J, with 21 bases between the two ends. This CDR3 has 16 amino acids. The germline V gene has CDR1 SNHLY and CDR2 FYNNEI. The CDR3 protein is CASAAGQGDFQETQYF. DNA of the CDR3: TGTGCCAGCGCGGCCGGCCAGGGCGACTTTCAAGAGACCCAGTACTTC.

CDR3: CSVEDPQEAFF. The DNA for the CDR3 is TGCAGCGTTGAAGATCCACAGGAAGCTTTCTTT. The chain has TRBV29-1 and TRBJ1-1; D is undetermined. The germline gives CDR1 SQVTM, CDR2 ANQGSEA. The CDR3 is made up of 11 amino acids. Trimming pared 0 bases from V and 8 bases from J, leaving 7 bases between.

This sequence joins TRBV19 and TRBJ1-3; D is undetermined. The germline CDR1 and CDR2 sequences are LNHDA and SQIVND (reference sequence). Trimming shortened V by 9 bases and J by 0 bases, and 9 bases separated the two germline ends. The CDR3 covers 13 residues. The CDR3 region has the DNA TGTGCCAGCTTCCGGGACTCTGGAAACACCATATATTTT. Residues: CASFRDSGNTIYF.

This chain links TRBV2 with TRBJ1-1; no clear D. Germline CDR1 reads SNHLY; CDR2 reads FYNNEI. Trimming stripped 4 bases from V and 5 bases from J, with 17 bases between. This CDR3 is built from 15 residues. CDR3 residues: CASSGLSSGWTEAFF. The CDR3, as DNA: TGTGCCAGCAGTGGACTGTCTTCGGGGTGGACTGAAGCTTTCTTT.

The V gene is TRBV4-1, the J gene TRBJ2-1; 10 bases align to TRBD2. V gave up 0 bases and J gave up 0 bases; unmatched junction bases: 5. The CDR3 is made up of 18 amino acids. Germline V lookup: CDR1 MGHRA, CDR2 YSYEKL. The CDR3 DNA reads TGCGCCAGCAGCCAAGACGGCCGACTAGCGGGCTCCTACAATGAGCAGTTCTTC. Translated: CASSQDGRLAGSYNEQFF.

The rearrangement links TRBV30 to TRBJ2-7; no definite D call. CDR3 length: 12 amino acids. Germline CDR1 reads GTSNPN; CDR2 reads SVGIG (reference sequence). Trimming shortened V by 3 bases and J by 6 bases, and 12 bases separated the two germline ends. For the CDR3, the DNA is TGTGCCTGGAGGGCCTATCGGAGCGAGCAGTACTTC. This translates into CAWRAYRSEQYF.